This TCR beta chain was found in a study of T cells in Graves' hyperthyroidism and ophthalmopathy (dated by TCRdb to the late 2010s). For the wider study: Peripheral blood was sampled at the time of initial diagnosis, prior to any treatment. To identify distinguishing TCR V-J signatures, a discovery cohort of about 95 patients was used, comprising fewer than 45 with Graves' ophthalmopathy and roughly 60 with stable Graves' hyperthyroidism. An independent validation cohort of under 20 hyperthyroidism patients and 15 or so patients who later progressed to ophthalmopathy tested prospective prediction of ophthalmopathy. The approximately 100 discovery patients were divided at random into training and test sets in a 7:3 ratio. The study also compared thyroid tissue and blood T-cell repertoires from 6 or 7 Graves' hyperthyroidism patients. After sampling, hyperthyroidism patients received methimazole starting at 30 mg daily, and ophthalmopathy patients received high-dose intravenous methylprednisolone. According to the paper, TCR Vbeta CDR3 sequencing was carried out on some 140 peripheral blood samples, which came from around 43 ophthalmopathy, 75 to 80 hyperthyroidism and about 17 progressor patients.

This clonotype was recorded many times. Its binding antigen is unknown. No much larger clone exists at a distance of one base, and base qualities are not known. The germline V gene gives CDR1 as KGHSH and CDR2 as LQKENI. V is pruned by 8 bases and J by 2 bases, leaving 8 bases of the junction without a gene match. The cysteine opens and the phenylalanine closes a CDR3 of 14 amino acids. The entry retains the CDR3 DNA only, 42 bases that are in frame from base 1. Stable Graves' hyperthyroidism was defined as no progression to ophthalmopathy during 18 months of follow-up. Hyperthyroidism patients were newly diagnosed, had a disease duration of under 2 months, and were aged 18 to 65 years. Patients with uncontrolled infections, other autoimmune diseases, pregnancy or lactation were excluded. Clinical symptoms, serum thyroxine and TRAb, thyroid ultrasound, and orbital computed tomography formed the basis for the diagnoses. PBMCs were isolated from 10 ml of fresh peripheral blood by Ficoll-Paque density gradient centrifugation. Total RNA was extracted with Trizol reagent, and quality was checked on an Agilent 2100 Bioanalyzer.

TCR beta CDR3 regions were amplified from RNA transcripts. For the first round of RT-PCR on the TCR CDR3, the HTBI primer set was used together with the Qiagen OneStep RT-PCR kit. Libraries were constructed in a second round of multiplex PCR, after which size selection and purification were carried out. Sequencing of the libraries was done on an Illumina HiSeq2000 using paired-end 100 bp reads. On the study's bioinformatics: Raw data were processed with SOAPnuke, discarding reads with adapters, uncalled bases, mean Phred below 15, or no exact constant-primer or identifier match. High-quality paired reads were merged using COPE v1.2.5, and each unique nucleotide sequence was defined as a clonotype. MiTCR v1.1 was used to align the clonotypes against IMGT TRBV, TRBD and TRBJ reference segments. The analysis was restricted to V-J combinations with a frequency above 0.0001, which together covered around 99% of the repertoires. A TCS score was defined as the ratio of F50 (clonal expansion) to E x V (chaos), with BLOSUM62-based TCRdist applied between CDR3 peptides within each V-J. Welch's t-statistics and random forest reduced around 550 V-J features to about 13, which were used in a naive Bayes classifier (R e1071). TCRdb reanalyzed the raw reads on its own, using fastp at Q25 for trimming and MiXCR for clone calling, and kept in-frame beta chains. Every distinct CDR3 protein forms one entry, paired with its most common genes and DNA. For this entry, the V and J calls and clone size follow TCRdb and not the study's own pipeline. For this sample there are about 480,000 distinct CDR3 sequences; 13% to 15% appear just once. The top ten hold under 20% of the sample.

Overall study outcomes, separate from this receptor: Ophthalmopathy was separated from stable hyperthyroidism by a 13 V-J signature model, with approximately 89% sensitivity and about 84% specificity obtained in cross-validation and 80%/75% obtained in testing. During validation, the model predicted progression to ophthalmopathy a median of around six months ahead of onset, with almost 71% sensitivity and about 75% specificity. Blood samples also contained most of the expanded thyroid clonotypes (frequency above 0.001), which suggests that blood repertoires may reflect thyroid immune responses. No statistical method was used to fix the sample size in advance, and group allocation was not hidden from the investigators.

Sequencing was performed on blood. The receptor's source is a young woman with Graves' hyperthyroidism. The sequence links TRBV18 to TRBJ2-5; TRBD1 aligns with 7 central bases. The bases read TGTGCCAGCAGTCCTGGGACAGTACAAGAGACCCAGTACTTC. It translates to CASSPGTVQETQYF. With all but the CDR3 taken from the reference TRBV18 and TRBJ2-5 genes, the full variable domain is: NAGVMQNPRHLVRRRGQEARLRCSPMKGHSHVYWYRQLPEEGLKFMVYLQKENIIDESGMPKERFSAEFPKEGPSILRIQQVVRGDSAAYFCASSPGTVQETQYFGPGTRLLVL.